This entry concerns a single T cell receptor (beta chain). Template for every sorted-subset replicate PCR totaled around 200 ng DNA, approximately 30,000 T cell genomes. Profiling relied on immunoSEQ multiplex PCR, and the TCRdb table lists in-frame clones only, not all of them. The sample carries some 2 million clones, about 95% recorded once. These data are taken from a study of shared clonotypes between healthy human individuals. CDR1 and CDR2 from the germline V gene are LGHNA and YSLEER. V shed 0 bases and J shed 7 bases, with 13 bases lying between them. This CDR3 has 16 residues. Naive CD8 cells comprised CD45RO-negative, CCR7-positively selected cells, excluding terminally differentiated effector memory CD45RA+ cells.

This TCR was sampled from a man between 18 and 35 years old in good health. The sample taken for sequencing was naive CD8+ T cells sorted from blood. The chain carries TRBV4-3 and TRBJ1-6, with D uncertain. The CDR3 reads CASSQDRSWANSPLHF. The DNA for the CDR3 is TGCGCCAGCAGCCAAGATCGGAGCTGGGCCAATTCACCCCTCCACTTT.